Sequencing of this T cell receptor beta chain was carried out in a study of persistence of HIV-infected CD4 T cells. Germline assignment: CDR1 SGHRS and CDR2 YFSETQ. The CDR3 runs 15 residues. The J segment lost 0 bases and the V segment lost 4 bases, leaving 3 bases of the junction unmatched. Nonspecific anti-CD3/anti-CD28 bead stimulation represents the broad CD4+ T cell repertoire. CD4+ T cells upregulating both CD40 ligand and CD69 were sorted as responding cells. Before stimulation, PBMCs underwent CD8+ T cell depletion. For less than 20 hours, CD8-depleted PBMCs received anti-CD28/CD49d costimulation, a CD40-blocking antibody and enfuvirtide. In the case of this clone: Antigen unknown.

The immunoSEQ assay was version 4, run in survey mode. The repertoire was sequenced with immunoSEQ multiplex PCR; TCRdb's copy has only in-frame clones and lacks some. This repertoire shows 37,000 or so clones, roughly 87% found once; its top ten account for roughly 1.3%. The origin of this receptor is an adult man with HIV who was CMV-seropositive. This specimen consisted of CD4+ T cells sorted from PBMCs after approximately 19-hour stimulation, obtained from a patient who received antiretroviral therapy. V and J are TRBV5-1 and TRBJ1-4, with TRBD1 matching 7 bases. This chain's CDR3 is CASSDREATNEKLFF. The CDR3 DNA sequence: TGCGCCAGCAGCGACAGGGAAGCAACTAATGAAAAACTGTTTTTT.